Detailed here is one TCR beta chain. This clone was seen just once. The specificity of this receptor is unknown. No much larger clonotype is one base removed from it; base qualities were not supplied. CDR1 and CDR2 were assigned from the germline V gene as MNHEY and SVGAGI. From the cysteine through the phenylalanine, the CDR3 covers 13 amino acids. Of all the DNA, just the CDR3 is kept, 39 bases in frame from base 1. V is pared back by 7 bases and J by 1 base, with 10 bases lying between the germline termini. Using the deep immunoSEQ assay, TCR CDR3 regions were amplified from genomic DNA by multiplex PCR. Extracted genomic DNA from each cell subset was distributed evenly across all wells of several immunoSEQ 96-well plates, and each plate was treated as a replicate. For sorted subsets, around 200 ng genomic DNA, equal to about 30,000 T cell genomes, was loaded into each replicate PCR. The purified libraries were quantified using a Qubit 3.0 fluorometer, sized with a Bioanalyzer 2100, and then quantified again using the KAPA Library Quantification kit. Every immunoSEQ 96-well plate was sequenced on a dedicated single-read 150-cycle Illumina NextSeq 550 flow cell. Per the authors' processing: Because the immunoSEQ output held only junctional sequences and lacked quality scores, the filtering could not match the filtering applied to full-length reads. To assign V/J genes and CDR3, sequences were annotated against IMGT germline references using PyIR, a Python wrapper for IgBLAST v1.9. Reads were removed for weak V/J assignments (E-value above 1e-6), missing CDR3, stop codons, out-of-frame junctions, or ambiguous translated residues. V3J clonotypes were defined by identical inferred V gene, J gene, and CDR3 amino acid sequence. The percentage overlap between two repertoires was calculated by dividing the number of shared unique clonotypes by the size of the smaller repertoire. Repertoire richness was assessed with RTK rarefaction, the Chao1 estimator, and Recon v2.1 estimates of unobserved clonotypes. For all TCRbeta clonotypes obtained by the gDNA method from four donors, generation probabilities were computed with OLGA. The clones in this table, taken by TCRdb from immuneACCESS, are in-frame only. Not every clone is retained; where verified, under half of the shortfall comes from an unresolved V gene, and the cause of the rest is unknown. The V and J calls and the clone size are those of that table, but D and trimming were determined from the DNA. Across this sample there are about 870,000 clones, with about 91% seen only once. The ten most abundant clones make up around 24% of the sample.

CD8 naive samples were obtained by positive selection for CCR7 among CD45RO-negative cells, yielding a CD45RA+CCR7+ population from which TemRA cells were excluded. The donors were healthy, HIV-negative adults with no recently reported acute infections or vaccinations. Every donor was a Caucasian adult living in Nashville, Tennessee, USA. Blood was obtained by leukapheresis, after which PBMCs were separated by Ficoll-Histopaque density gradient centrifugation and cryopreserved in liquid nitrogen vapor phase. Analytical flow cytometry was used to check the purity and quantity of every magnetically sorted T cell population. From each sorted fraction, genomic DNA was isolated and quantified by UV absorbance on a Nanodrop 2000c. The entry originates in a study of shared clonotypes between healthy human individuals (dated by TCRdb to about 2020). With regard to the full study: The cohort comprised a couple of women and a few men aged 18 to 49 years. For each donor, three plates each were used for CD4 naive and CD4 memory, two plates were used for CD8 naive, and one plate was used for CD8 memory. To estimate repertoire size and how much clonotype sharing occurs between individuals, the study deeply sequenced the blood TCR repertoires of five healthy adults. To increase sequencing depth and limit assay-specific biases, TCR repertoire library preparation and sequencing were carried out by different laboratories using diverse techniques. Leukapheresis yielded between about 0.85 and 9 billion PBMCs per donor. General study outcomes and caveats: Rarefaction of sorted-subset datasets indicated incomplete sequencing despite the large sequencing depth. Naive subsets generally had larger estimated clonotype richness than memory subsets did. Higher generation probabilities were observed for clonotypes shared by all four sorted-subset donors than for non-shared clonotypes. Based on pairwise subsampling, the degree of clonotype sharing among donors was expected to be affected by sequencing depth. Across a handful of donors, 4.5% to 6.5% of naive CD4, roughly 3.5% of naive CD8, 2% to 2.5% of memory CD4, and 0.4% to 0.45% of memory CD8 clonotypes were shared. The genetic and exposure-history diversity represented was limited by the small number of donors. Sampling was limited to blood, and TCR repertoires in tissue likely differ from TCR repertoires in blood.

The clonotype comes from a young man in good health. The chain uses TRBV6-5 and TRBJ1-2, with the D gene uncertain. The sequenced sample was naive CD8+ T cells sorted from blood. Read against the paper, the sample's cell subset or site label means: CD45RA+CCR7+. Here the CDR3 is given as CASTQGRNYGYTF. The base sequence is TGTGCCAGCACACAAGGCCGTAACTATGGCTACACCTTC.